These 15 T cell receptor beta chains originate from one sample sequenced in a study of tumor-infiltrating lymphocytes in primary liver carcinoma. Using a constant-region primer together with ProtoScript II reverse transcriptase, TCR beta cDNA was made from around 500 ng of total RNA. Each TCR beta library was derived from three nested multiplex PCR rounds that employed slightly modified ARM-PCR. The first two PCR rounds used TRBV1-TRBV30 forward primers with a C-beta reverse primer, approximately 11 cycles each. TCRdb reanalysed the multiplex PCR reads using MiXCR and keeps one entry per CDR3 protein. The repertoire has just over 300,000 distinct CDR3 sequences, 45% to 70% of them found once; the top ten carry approximately 15%. Unsorted whole blood supplied the blood RNA, and germline DNA was isolated too. Sample: peripheral blood. Source of these receptors: a woman aged 30 to 39 with primary liver carcinoma and hepatitis B virus infection.

The chain employs TRBV6-2 or TRBV6-3 and TRBJ2-7; D possibly corresponds to TRBD1 (6 bases). The CDR3 has 13 amino acids. CDR1 and CDR2 (germline): MNHEY, SVGEGT. The V and J ends lost 0 bases and 8 bases respectively, with 11 bases between them. CDR3 loop: CASSYSKQGKQYF. The CDR3 nucleotides are TGTGCCAGCAGTTACTCGAAACAGGGCAAGCAGTACTTC.

The rearrangement uses TRBV14 and TRBJ1-1; no clear D gene. V shed 1 base and J shed 6 bases, with 12 bases lying between them. The CDR3 sequence is 14 residues long. Germline assignment: CDR1 SGHDN and CDR2 FVKESK. The CDR3 protein is CASSQARTSAEAFF. The CDR3 region has the DNA TGTGCCAGCAGCCAAGCGAGGACGAGCGCTGAAGCTTTCTTT.

This chain links TRBV7-2 with TRBJ2-3; 12 nucleotides agree with TRBD2. Trimming cost V 3 bases and J 4 bases; bases outside gene matches: 5. The germline V gene encodes CDR1 SGHTA and CDR2 FQGNSA. The CDR3 is 16 residues long. For the CDR3, the DNA is TGTGCCAGCAGCTTGACTAGCGGGAGAATCGCAGATACGCAGTATTTT. Its translation: CASSLTSGRIADTQYF.

This clonotype has more than one count but fewer than ten. This may be a read error, as it is one base from a much larger clone. This chain uses TRBV6-5 with TRBJ2-1; 7 bases line up with TRBD2. The length of the CDR3 is 16 residues. Germline CDR1 MNHEY, CDR2 SVGAGI. The CDR3 is CASSYSGAGNDNEEFF. The CDR3 nucleotides are TGTGCCAGCAGTTACTCCGGAGCGGGAAACGACAATGAGGAGTTCTTC.

This chain links TRBV12-3 or TRBV12-4 with TRBJ2-4; 8 nucleotides agree with TRBD1. There are 18 residues in the CDR3. V shed 5 bases and J 6 bases; nucleotides not matched to a gene: 18. Here the CDR3 reads CASSAQSGRQGPGNIQYF. The CDR3 region has the DNA TGTGCCAGCAGTGCCCAGTCCGGTAGACAGGGGCCAGGAAACATTCAGTACTTC.

Notes on this clonotype: Relative to the germline gene, one junction end is altered; a read error may explain this. The chain is built from TRBV12-3 or TRBV12-4 and TRBJ2-1; no clear D gene. This CDR3 contains 13 residues. CDR3: CASSRSSYIEQFF. For the CDR3, the DNA is TGTGCCAGCAGTAGAAGCTCCTACATTGAGCAGTTCTTC.

As for this clonotype: One end of the junction varies from germline; a read error may be responsible. The chain carries TRBV7-8 and TRBJ2-1; 12 bases map to TRBD2. CDR1 SGHVS and CDR2 FQNEAQ come from the germline V gene. This CDR3 is 16 amino acids long. The CDR3 nucleotides read TGTGCCAGCAGCTCCCGGACTAGCGGGATGGTTAATGAGCAGTCCTTC. It specifies CASSSRTSGMVNEQSF.

This chain connects TRBV5-1 to TRBJ1-1; tentatively, D is TRBD1 (6 bases). Germline assignment: CDR1 SGHRS and CDR2 YFSETQ. The CDR3 sequence is 15 residues long. Trimming took off 4 bases at V and 5 bases at J, with 18 bases between the two ends. CDR3 bases: TGCGCCAGCAGCGCATCTCTGGGGGCGCGAACTGAAGCTTTCTTT. It encodes CASSASLGARTEAFF.

The table lists this clonotype with a count of one. One end of the junction fails to match germline, which may point to a read error. This rearrangement joins TRBV14 to TRBJ2-3; TRBD1 or TRBD2 may be the D gene (6 bases each). CDR1 is SGHDN and CDR2 is FVKESK in the germline V gene. The CDR3 is 17 residues long. CDR3 region: CASNQPMGGIGTDTQYF. In DNA form, the CDR3 reads TGTGCCAGCAACCAACCGATGGGGGGCATAGGCACAGATACGCAGTATTTT.

As concerns this clonotype: With a much larger clone just one base away, this may be a read error. This rearrangement joins TRBV29-1 to TRBJ2-7; D not resolved. CDR1 is SQVTM, CDR2 ANQGSEA, per germline. The CDR3 has 12 residues. Here the CDR3 reads CSVKYSPYVQYF. CDR3 coding DNA: TGCAGCGTTAAATACTCACCCTACGTGCAGTACTTC.

Concerning this clonotype: Given the absence of the conserved phenylalanine or tryptophan at the CDR3 end, a read error is likely. The genes are TRBV4-1 and TRBJ1-1, with TRBD1 as a possible D gene (5 bases). Germline CDR1 is MGHRA and CDR2 is YSYEKL. Trimming stripped 0 bases from V and 4 bases from J, with 9 bases between. CDR3 length equals 14 residues. The CDR3 nucleotides read TGCGCCAGCAGCCAAGATGGGGGGAGCACTGAAGCTTTCTCT. Its protein product is CASSQDGGSTEAFS.

About this clonotype itself: At one of its ends the junction is not consistent with the germline gene, which may arise from a read error. This chain joins TRBV4-2 and TRBJ2-4; TRBD2 matches at 11 bases. The CDR3 sequence is 16 residues long. The V gene's germline CDR1 is LGHNA and CDR2 YNFKEQ. The CDR3 nucleotides are TGTGTCAGCAGCTCGTCGACCGGGACTAGCGGAAACATTCAGTACTTC. It specifies CVSSSSTGTSGNIQYF.

This clonotype was observed at least ten times. This sequence joins TRBV12-5 and TRBJ2-1, with 7 positions matching TRBD2. This CDR3 is 17 amino acids long. In germline, CDR1 is LGHNT, CDR2 FRNRAP. Losses at the gene ends were 6 bases for V and 0 bases for J; bases not matched to a gene: 11. The CDR3 loop is CASGPTGGRDSYNEQFF. In nucleotides, the CDR3 is TGTGCTAGTGGCCCCACCGGCGGGAGAGACTCCTACAATGAGCAGTTCTTC.

The V call is TRBV2, the J call TRBJ2-4; D is unclear. Germline CDR1 SNHLY, CDR2 FYNNEI. The CDR3 covers 16 residues. V was clipped by 10 bases and J by 0 bases, with 19 bases between them. The DNA for the CDR3 is TGTGCCACATCCCCCCGGAACGGTATAGCCAAAAACATTCAGTACTTC. Encoded protein: CATSPRNGIAKNIQYF.

On this clonotype: Given a much more abundant clone one base away, this may be a read error. The chain combines TRBV7-8 with TRBJ2-1; D is perhaps TRBD1 (5 bases). Trimming took off 5 bases at V and 7 bases at J, with 12 bases between the two ends. This CDR3 contains 13 residues. Germline V gene lookup returns CDR1 SGHVS and CDR2 FQNEAQ. Here the CDR3 DNA reads TGTGCCAGCAGCAACACGACAGAGAATGAGCAGTTCTTC. It encodes CASSNTTENEQFF. Together with reference TRBV7-8 and TRBJ2-1, the CDR3 gives the full variable domain: GAGVSQSPRYKVAKRGQDVALRCDPISGHVSLFWYQQALGQGPEFLTYFQNEAQLDKSGLPSDRFFAERPEGSVSTLKIQRTQQEDSAVYLCASSNTTENEQFFGPGTRLTVL.